This T cell receptor (beta chain) was found in a study of CXCR3-negative and CXCR3-positive naive CD8 T cells. Study at large: The dataset comprises about 135 million TRB reads in total, with about 1.5 +/- 0.3 million reads per library.

CD45RO-CCR7+CD27+CD95- characterized naive CD8+ T cells. Findings and limits, study-wide: CXCR3 expression partially decreased after cryopreservation; most assays used fresh PBMCs. More hydrophobic TRB CDR3s occurred in CXCR3-positive than in CXCR3-negative naive cells.

Notes on this clonotype: Its antigen is still unknown.

Via 5' RACE with UMI labels, TRB cDNA libraries were prepared. TCRdb re-called the 5' RACE reads, yielding one record per CDR3 amino acid sequence without DNA. The sample data list tens of thousands of distinct CDR3 sequences. The TCR was taken from a human donor in good health. Some clones in this sample may be carry-over from other donors' samples. The specimen was naive CXCR3+ CD8+ T cells from blood. Specified subset: CD45RO-CCR7+CD27+CD95- naive CD8+ T cells expressing CXCR3 (TNR3+).

CDR3 sequence: CASSLEAGGSGNTGELFF. V usage is TRBV7-2 and J usage is TRBJ2-2; without DNA, the TCRdb call of TRBD1 cannot be checked. This CDR3 has 18 amino acids. CDR1 SGHTA and CDR2 FQGNSA come from the germline V gene.